Shown below are 9 T cell receptor beta chains from a single sample sequenced in a study of OX40 agonist ivuxolimab in advanced cancers. Method: immunoSEQ multiplex PCR; TCRdb's copy keeps in-frame clones and lacks some. The sample shows approximately 57,000 clones, 83% of them seen only once. Specimen: CD4+ or CD8+ T cells sorted from blood, collected in a trial of the OX40 agonist ivuxolimab. Receptors were obtained from an adult with an advanced solid tumor such as melanoma, head and neck, liver or kidney cancer.

The chain is built from TRBV5-1 and TRBJ2-3; D ambiguous. The CDR3 extends over 15 amino acids. V dropped 4 bases and J dropped 6 bases, with 18 bases sitting between them. Germline-derived CDR1 and CDR2 are SGHRS and YFSETQ. CDR3 in amino acids: CASSQEKMATDTQYF. The CDR3 DNA is TGCGCCAGCAGCCAGGAAAAGATGGCGACGGATACGCAGTATTTT.

The chain employs TRBV19 and TRBJ1-5; D is perhaps TRBD1 (6 bases). The CDR3 is 14 residues long. Trimming removed 6 bases from V and 3 bases from J, with 12 bases in between. Looked up from germline, CDR1 is LNHDA and CDR2 is SQIVND (reference sequence). CDR3 amino acids: CASRAGQFNQPQHF. In nucleotides, the CDR3 is TGTGCCAGTAGAGCTGGACAGTTCAATCAGCCCCAGCATTTT.

The chain links TRBV6-5 to TRBJ1-2; D ambiguous. Trimming took 4 bases from V and 4 from J, leaving 10 bases between them. This CDR3 has 13 residues. From germline, CDR1 is MNHEY and CDR2 SVGAGI. The CDR3 nucleotides are TGTGCCAGCAGTTCCCCCAAGAGCTATGGCTACACCTTC. The encoded protein is CASSSPKSYGYTF.

Points on this clone: The junction does not match germline at one end; this may be a read error. V and J are TRBV5-1 and TRBJ2-3, with no clear D. Per the germline V gene, CDR1 is SGHRS and CDR2 is YFSETQ. The CDR3 is 12 amino acids. The CDR3 spells CASSSGTDTQYF. CDR3 DNA sequence: TGTGCCAGCAGCTCCGGAACAGATACGCAGTATTTT.

This sequence joins TRBV19 and TRBJ1-3; D uncertain. The CDR3 spans 13 residues. Between the trimmed V and J ends, which lost 10 bases and 1 base, there was a span of 11 bases. Germline values: CDR1 LNHDA, CDR2 SQIVND (reference sequence). The CDR3 DNA reads as TGTGCCACCCGGACGTTTTCTGGAAACACCATATATTTT. Encoded protein: CATRTFSGNTIYF.

The chain has TRBV5-4 and TRBJ2-7; TRBD2 matches 7 bases. Germline assignment: CDR1 SGHNT and CDR2 YYREEE (reference sequence). The ends lost 6 bases at V and 1 base at J; junction bases unmatched: 7. The CDR3 contains 14 residues. The CDR3 bases are TGTGCCAGCACCCCTGGGGGGGAATCCTACGAGCAGTACTTC. As protein: CASTPGGESYEQYF.

This rearrangement joins TRBV5-4 to TRBJ2-1; a possible D gene is TRBD2 (5 bases). The V end lost 4 bases, the J end lost 15 bases, and 14 bases lay between the germline ends. This CDR3 is built from 11 residues. In germline, CDR1 is SGHNT, CDR2 YYREEE (reference sequence). DNA of the CDR3: TGTGCCAGCAGCCTAGGAGGCATTCGGTTCTTC. Protein: CASSLGGIRFF.

The chain joins TRBV7-8 to TRBJ1-5, with D unclear. V shed 0 bases and J shed 0 bases, with 3 bases lying between them. CDR3 length: 14 amino acids. Germline V CDR1 and CDR2: SGHVS, FQNEAQ. The CDR3 is CASSLANSNQPQHF. The CDR3 DNA sequence: TGTGCCAGCAGCTTAGCGAATAGCAATCAGCCCCAGCATTTT.

This chain links TRBV4-2 with TRBJ2-7, with 10 positions matching TRBD2. CDR1 is LGHNA and CDR2 is YNFKEQ in the germline V gene. The CDR3 loop spans 17 amino acids. V shed 5 bases, J shed 2 bases, and the junction held 12 bases outside the gene matches. The CDR3 sequence is CASSLRLAGVRTYEQYF. CDR3 DNA: TGTGCCAGCAGCTTGAGGCTAGCGGGAGTTCGGACCTACGAGCAGTACTTC.